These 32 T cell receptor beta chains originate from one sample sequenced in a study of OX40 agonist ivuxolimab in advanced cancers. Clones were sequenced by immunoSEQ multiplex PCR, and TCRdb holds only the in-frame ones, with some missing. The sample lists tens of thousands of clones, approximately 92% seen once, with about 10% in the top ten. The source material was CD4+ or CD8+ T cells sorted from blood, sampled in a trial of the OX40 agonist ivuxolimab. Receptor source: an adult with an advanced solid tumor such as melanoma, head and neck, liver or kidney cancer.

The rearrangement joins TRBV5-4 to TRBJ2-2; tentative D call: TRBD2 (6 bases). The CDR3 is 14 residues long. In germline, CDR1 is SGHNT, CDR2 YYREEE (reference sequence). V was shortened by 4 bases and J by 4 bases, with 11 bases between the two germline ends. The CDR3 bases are TGTGCCAGCAGCCCCGGGCGGGGCACCGGGGAGCTGTTTTTT. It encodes CASSPGRGTGELFF.

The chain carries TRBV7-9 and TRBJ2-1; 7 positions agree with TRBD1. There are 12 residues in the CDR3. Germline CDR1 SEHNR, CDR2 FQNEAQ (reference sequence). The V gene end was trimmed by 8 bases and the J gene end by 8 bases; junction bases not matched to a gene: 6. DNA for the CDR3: TGTGCCAGCTATAACAGGGGCTATGAGCAGTTCTTC. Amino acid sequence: CASYNRGYEQFF.

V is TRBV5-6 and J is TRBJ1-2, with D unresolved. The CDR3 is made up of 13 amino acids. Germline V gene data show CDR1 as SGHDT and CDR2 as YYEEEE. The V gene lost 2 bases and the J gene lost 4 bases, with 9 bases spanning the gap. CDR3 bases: TGTGCCAGCAGCTTCGATGGAACCTATGGCTACACCTTC. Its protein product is CASSFDGTYGYTF.

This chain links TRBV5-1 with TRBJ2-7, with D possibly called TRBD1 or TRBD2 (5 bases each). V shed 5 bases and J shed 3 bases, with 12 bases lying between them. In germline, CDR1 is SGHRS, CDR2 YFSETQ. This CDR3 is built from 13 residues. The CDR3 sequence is CASREGRSYEQYF. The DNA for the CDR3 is TGCGCCAGCAGAGAGGGACGGAGCTACGAGCAGTACTTC.

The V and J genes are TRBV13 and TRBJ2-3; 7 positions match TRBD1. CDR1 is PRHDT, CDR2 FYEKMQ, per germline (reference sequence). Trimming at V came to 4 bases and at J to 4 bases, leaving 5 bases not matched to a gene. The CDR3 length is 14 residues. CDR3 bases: TGTGCCAGCAGCTCCCGGCAGGGGGCAGATACGCAGTATTTT. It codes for CASSSRQGADTQYF.

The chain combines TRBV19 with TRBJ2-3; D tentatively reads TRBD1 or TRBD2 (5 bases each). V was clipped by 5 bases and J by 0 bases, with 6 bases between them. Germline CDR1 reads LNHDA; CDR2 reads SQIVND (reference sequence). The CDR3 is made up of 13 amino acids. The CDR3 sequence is CASSRDSTDTQYF. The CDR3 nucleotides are TGTGCCAGTAGTCGGGACAGCACAGATACGCAGTATTTT.

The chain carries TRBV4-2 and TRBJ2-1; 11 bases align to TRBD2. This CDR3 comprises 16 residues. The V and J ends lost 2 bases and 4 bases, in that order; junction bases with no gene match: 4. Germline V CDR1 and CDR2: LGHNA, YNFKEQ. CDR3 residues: CASSQTSGRVYNEQFF. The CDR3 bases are TGTGCCAGCAGCCAAACTAGCGGGAGAGTTTACAATGAGCAGTTCTTC.

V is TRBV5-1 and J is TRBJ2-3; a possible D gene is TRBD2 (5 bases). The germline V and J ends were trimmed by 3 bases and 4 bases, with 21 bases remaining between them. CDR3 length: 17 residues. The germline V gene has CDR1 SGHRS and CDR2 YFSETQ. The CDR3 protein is CASSSLMSGGVADTQYF. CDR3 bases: TGCGCCAGCAGCTCCCTTATGAGCGGAGGCGTAGCAGATACGCAGTATTTT.

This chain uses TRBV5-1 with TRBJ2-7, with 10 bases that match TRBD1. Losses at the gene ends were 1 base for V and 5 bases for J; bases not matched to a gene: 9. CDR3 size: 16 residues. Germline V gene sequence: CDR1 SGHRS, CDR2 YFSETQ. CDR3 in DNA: TGCGCCAGCAGCTTGACGGGACAGGGGAGACCCCACGAGCAGTACTTC. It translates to CASSLTGQGRPHEQYF.

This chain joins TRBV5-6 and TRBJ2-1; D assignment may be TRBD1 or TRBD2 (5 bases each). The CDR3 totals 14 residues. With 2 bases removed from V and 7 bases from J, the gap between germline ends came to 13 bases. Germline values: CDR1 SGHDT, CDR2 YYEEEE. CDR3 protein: CASSLPGPGNEQFF. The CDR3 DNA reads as TGTGCCAGCAGCTTACCGGGACCCGGGAATGAGCAGTTCTTC.

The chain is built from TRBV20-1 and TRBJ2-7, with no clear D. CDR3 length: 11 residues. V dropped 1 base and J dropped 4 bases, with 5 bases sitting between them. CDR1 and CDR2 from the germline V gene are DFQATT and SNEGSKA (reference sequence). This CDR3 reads CSARAQYEQYF. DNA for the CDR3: TGCAGTGCTAGAGCGCAGTACGAGCAGTACTTC.

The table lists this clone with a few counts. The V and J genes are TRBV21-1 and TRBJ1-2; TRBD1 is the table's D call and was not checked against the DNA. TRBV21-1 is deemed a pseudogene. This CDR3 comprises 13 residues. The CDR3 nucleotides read TGTGCCAGCAGCACCCGGGACATCTATGGCTACACCTTC. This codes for CASSTRDIYGYTF.

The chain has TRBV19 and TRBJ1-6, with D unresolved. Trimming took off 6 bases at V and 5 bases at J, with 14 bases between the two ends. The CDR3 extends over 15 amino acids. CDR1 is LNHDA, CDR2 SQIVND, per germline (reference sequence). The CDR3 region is CASSLSRGNNSPLHF. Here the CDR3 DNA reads TGTGCCAGTAGCCTTAGCCGGGGAAATAATTCACCCCTCCACTTT. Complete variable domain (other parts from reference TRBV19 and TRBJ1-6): DGGITQSPKYLFRKEGQNVTLSCEQNLNHDAMYWYRQDPGQGLRLIYYSQIVNDFQKGDIAEGYSVSREKKESFPLTVTSAQKNPTAFYLCASSLSRGNNSPLHFGNGTRLTVT.

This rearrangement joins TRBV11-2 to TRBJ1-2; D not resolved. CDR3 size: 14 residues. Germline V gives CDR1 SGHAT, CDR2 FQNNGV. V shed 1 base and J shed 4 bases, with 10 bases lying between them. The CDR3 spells CASSLGRAGYGYTF. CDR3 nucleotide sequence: TGTGCCAGCAGCTTAGGTAGAGCTGGCTATGGCTACACCTTC.

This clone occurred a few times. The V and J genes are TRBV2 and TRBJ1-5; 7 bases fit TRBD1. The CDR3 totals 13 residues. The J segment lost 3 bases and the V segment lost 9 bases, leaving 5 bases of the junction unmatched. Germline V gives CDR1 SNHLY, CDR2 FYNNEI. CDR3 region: CARATGPNQPQHF. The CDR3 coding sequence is TGTGCCAGAGCGACAGGGCCCAATCAGCCCCAGCATTTT.

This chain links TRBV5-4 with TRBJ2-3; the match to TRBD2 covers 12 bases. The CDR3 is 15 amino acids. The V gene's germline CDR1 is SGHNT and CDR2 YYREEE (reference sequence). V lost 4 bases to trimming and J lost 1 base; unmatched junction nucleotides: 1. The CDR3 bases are TGTGCCAGCAGCCGGACTAGCGGGGGCACAGATACGCAGTATTTT. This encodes CASSRTSGGTDTQYF.

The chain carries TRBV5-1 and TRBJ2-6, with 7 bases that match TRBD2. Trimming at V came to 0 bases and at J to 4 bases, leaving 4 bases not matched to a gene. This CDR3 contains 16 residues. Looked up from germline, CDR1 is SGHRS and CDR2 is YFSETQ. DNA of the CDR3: TGCGCCAGCAGCTTGGCCGGGGGGTACGGGGCCAACGTCCTGACTTTC. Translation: CASSLAGGYGANVLTF.

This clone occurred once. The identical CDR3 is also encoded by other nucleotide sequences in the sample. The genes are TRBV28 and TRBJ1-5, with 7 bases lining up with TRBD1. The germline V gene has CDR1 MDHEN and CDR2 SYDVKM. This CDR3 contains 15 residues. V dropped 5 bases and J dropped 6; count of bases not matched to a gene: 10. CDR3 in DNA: TGTGCCAGCAGTCCGACTGACAGGGAGGTTCAGCCCCAGCATTTT. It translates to CASSPTDREVQPQHF.

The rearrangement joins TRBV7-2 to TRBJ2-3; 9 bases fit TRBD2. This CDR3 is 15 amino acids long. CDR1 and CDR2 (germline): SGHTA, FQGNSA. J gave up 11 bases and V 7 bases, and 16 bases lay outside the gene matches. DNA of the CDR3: TGTGCCAGCACCACGAGGGCGGGAGGGGCCTGGGGGCAGTATTTT. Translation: CASTTRAGGAWGQYF.

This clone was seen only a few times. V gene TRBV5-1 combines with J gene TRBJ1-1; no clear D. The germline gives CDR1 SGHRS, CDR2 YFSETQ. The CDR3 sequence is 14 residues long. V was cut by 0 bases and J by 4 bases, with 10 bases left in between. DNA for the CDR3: TGCGCCAGCAGCTTGGTAGGTCGGGGCACTGAAGCTTTCTTT. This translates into CASSLVGRGTEAFF.

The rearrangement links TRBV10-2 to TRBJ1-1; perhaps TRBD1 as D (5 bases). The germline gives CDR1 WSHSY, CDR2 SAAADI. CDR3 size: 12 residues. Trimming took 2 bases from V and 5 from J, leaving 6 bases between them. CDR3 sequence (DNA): TGCGCCAGCAGTGAGGGGGGGACTGAAGCTTTCTTT. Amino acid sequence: CASSEGGTEAFF.

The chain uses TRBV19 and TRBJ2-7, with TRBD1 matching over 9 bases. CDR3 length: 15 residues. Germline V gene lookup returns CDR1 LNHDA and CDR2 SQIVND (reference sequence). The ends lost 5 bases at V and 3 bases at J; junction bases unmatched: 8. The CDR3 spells CASSRLPGQGYEQYF. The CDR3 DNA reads TGTGCCAGTAGTCGCTTGCCGGGACAGGGCTACGAGCAGTACTTC.

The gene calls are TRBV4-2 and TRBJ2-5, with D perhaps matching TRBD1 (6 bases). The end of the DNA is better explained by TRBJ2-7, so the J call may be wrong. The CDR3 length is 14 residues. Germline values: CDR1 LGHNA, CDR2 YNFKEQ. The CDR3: CASSQVAGAYEQYF. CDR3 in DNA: TGTGCCAGCAGCCAAGTGGCAGGGGCCTACGAGCAGTACTTC.

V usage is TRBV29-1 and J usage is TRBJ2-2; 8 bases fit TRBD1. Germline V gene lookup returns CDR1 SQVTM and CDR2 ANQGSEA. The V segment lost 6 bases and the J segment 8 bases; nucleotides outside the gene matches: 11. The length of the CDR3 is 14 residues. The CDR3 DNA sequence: TGCAGCGTACTTGACAGGGGATACGAGGGGGAGCTGTTTTTT. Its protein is CSVLDRGYEGELFF.

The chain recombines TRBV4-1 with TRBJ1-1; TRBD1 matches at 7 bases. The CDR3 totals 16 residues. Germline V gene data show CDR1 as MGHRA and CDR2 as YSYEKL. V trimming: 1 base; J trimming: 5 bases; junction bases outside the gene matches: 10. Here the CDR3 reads CASSQVAQGRSTEAFF. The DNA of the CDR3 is TGCGCCAGCAGCCAAGTTGCACAGGGGAGGAGTACTGAAGCTTTCTTT.

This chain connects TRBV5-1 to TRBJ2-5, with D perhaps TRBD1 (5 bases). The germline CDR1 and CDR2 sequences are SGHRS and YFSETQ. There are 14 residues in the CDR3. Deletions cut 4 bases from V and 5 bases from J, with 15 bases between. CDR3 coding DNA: TGCGCCAGCAGCATCAGGACATCTAAGGAGACCCAGTACTTC. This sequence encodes CASSIRTSKETQYF.

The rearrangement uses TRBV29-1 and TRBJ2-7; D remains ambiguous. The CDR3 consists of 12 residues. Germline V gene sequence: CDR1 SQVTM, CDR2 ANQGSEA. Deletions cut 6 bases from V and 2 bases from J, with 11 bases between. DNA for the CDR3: TGCAGCGTCGTCGGGTCCACCTACGAGCAGTACTTC. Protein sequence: CSVVGSTYEQYF.

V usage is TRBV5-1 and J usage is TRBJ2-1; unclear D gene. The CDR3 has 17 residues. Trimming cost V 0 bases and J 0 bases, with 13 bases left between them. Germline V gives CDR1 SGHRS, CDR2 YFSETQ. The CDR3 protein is CASSLVWGPSSYNEQFF. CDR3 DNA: TGCGCCAGCAGCTTGGTGTGGGGTCCGAGCTCCTACAATGAGCAGTTCTTC.

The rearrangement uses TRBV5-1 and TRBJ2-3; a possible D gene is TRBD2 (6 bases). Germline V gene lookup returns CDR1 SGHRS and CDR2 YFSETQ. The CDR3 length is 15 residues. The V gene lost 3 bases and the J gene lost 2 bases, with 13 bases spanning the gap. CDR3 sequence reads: CASSSFPGVTDTQYF. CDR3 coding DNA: TGCGCCAGCAGCTCGTTCCCGGGAGTCACAGATACGCAGTATTTT. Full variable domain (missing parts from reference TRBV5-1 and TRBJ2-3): KAGVTQTPRYLIKTRGQQVTLSCSPISGHRSVSWYQQTPGQGLQFLFEYFSETQRNKGNFPGRFSGRQFSNSRSEMNVSTLELGDSALYLCASSSFPGVTDTQYFGPGTRLTVL.

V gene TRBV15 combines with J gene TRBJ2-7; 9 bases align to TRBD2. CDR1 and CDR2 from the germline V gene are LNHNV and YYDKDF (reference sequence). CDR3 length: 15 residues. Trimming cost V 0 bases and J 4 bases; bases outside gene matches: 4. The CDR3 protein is CATSREVSGGYEQYF. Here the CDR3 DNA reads TGTGCCACCAGCAGAGAAGTAAGCGGGGGGTACGAGCAGTACTTC. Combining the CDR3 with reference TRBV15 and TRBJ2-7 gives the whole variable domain DAMVIQNPRYQVTQFGKPVTLSCSQTLNHNVMYWYQQKSSQAPKLLFHYYDKDFNNEADTPDNFQSRRPNTSFCFLDIRSPGLGDTAMYLCATSREVSGGYEQYFGPGTRLTVT.

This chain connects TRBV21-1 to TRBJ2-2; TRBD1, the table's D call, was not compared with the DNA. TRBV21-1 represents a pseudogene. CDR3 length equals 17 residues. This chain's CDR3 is CASSKGGAGANTGELFF. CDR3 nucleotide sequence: TGTGCCAGCAGCAAAGGAGGTGCAGGGGCCAACACCGGGGAGCTGTTTTTT.

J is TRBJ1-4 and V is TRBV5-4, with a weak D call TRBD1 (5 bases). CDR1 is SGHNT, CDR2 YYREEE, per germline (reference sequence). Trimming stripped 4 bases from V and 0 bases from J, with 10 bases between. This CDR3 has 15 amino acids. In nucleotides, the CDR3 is TGTGCCAGCAGCCCTGGGGGAACAACTAATGAAAAACTGTTTTTT. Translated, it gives CASSPGGTTNEKLFF.